These 20 T cell receptor beta chains were all obtained from the same sample, sequenced in a study of cytomegalovirus exposure and HLA in healthy donors. Amplification used 60 Vbeta primers and 13 Jbeta primers. Data came from immunoSEQ multiplex PCR; TCRdb stores just in-frame clones and leaves some out. The repertoire holds about 160,000 clones, with less than 80% as singletons. Sequencing was done on a sample of PBMCs. These receptors originate from a man aged 35 to 55 in good health and CMV-seronegative.

This clone was seen only once. The V and J genes are TRBV5-1 and TRBJ2-2, with 7 nucleotides matching TRBD2. The CDR3 is 16 amino acids. The germline V gene has CDR1 SGHRS and CDR2 YFSETQ. V was pared by 7 bases and J by 0 bases, with 9 bases of the junction left unmatched. As DNA, the CDR3 is TGCGCCAGCGAAGAAAGAGGGACTACGAACACCGGGGAGCTGTTTTTT. As protein: CASEERGTTNTGELFF.

This chain joins TRBV18 and TRBJ2-1; 9 bases agree with TRBD2. CDR3 length equals 16 residues. Trimming at V came to 3 bases and at J to 7 bases, leaving 10 bases not matched to a gene. Per germline, CDR1 KGHSH and CDR2 LQKENI. CDR3 in DNA: TGTGCCAGCTCACCCCAGACTAGCGGTTCCCTAAATGAGCAGTTCTTC. Translating it yields CASSPQTSGSLNEQFF.

Note on this clone: This CDR3 fails to terminate in the conserved phenylalanine or tryptophan, so it likely reflects a read error. Because the CDR3's place on the DNA is in doubt, the DNA is left out and the CDR3 is given as listed by TCRdb. The J gene is TRBJ2-4, the V gene TRBV9; the table's TRBD2 call for D was not verified on the DNA. The V gene's germline CDR1 is SGDLS and CDR2 YYNGEE. 12 amino acids form the CDR3, both terminal residues included. The CDR3 loop is CASSVAPTWPLR.

The J gene is TRBJ1-1, the V gene TRBV19; possibly TRBD1 for D (6 bases). With 6 bases removed from V and 4 bases from J, the gap between germline ends came to 15 bases. From germline, CDR1 is LNHDA and CDR2 SQIVND (reference sequence). The CDR3 covers 14 residues. CDR3 DNA: TGTGCCAGTAGCCTTGGGGGCGCGGGCACTGAAGCTTTCTTT. Its protein is CASSLGGAGTEAFF.

The J gene is TRBJ2-1, the V gene TRBV28, with TRBD2 matching 16 bases. The CDR3 is made up of 18 amino acids. The germline gives CDR1 MDHEN, CDR2 SYDVKM. V was clipped by 3 bases and J by 6 bases; unmatched bases: 8. This CDR3 is CASSLGLAGGIGSNEQFF. As DNA, the CDR3 is TGTGCCAGCAGTTTGGGACTAGCGGGGGGGATAGGGTCCAATGAGCAGTTCTTC.

The chain combines TRBV19 with TRBJ2-3; D perhaps matches TRBD1 (6 bases). The CDR3 totals 13 residues. The germline gives CDR1 LNHDA, CDR2 SQIVND (reference sequence). V lost 10 bases, J lost 8 bases, and 19 bases lay in between. The CDR3 nucleotides read TGTGCCACCAGGGGCAGGATTCTGGGTACGCAGTATTTT. This translates into CATRGRILGTQYF.

The V and J genes are TRBV5-4 and TRBJ1-1; perhaps TRBD1 as D (6 bases). Germline V lookup: CDR1 SGHNT, CDR2 YYREEE (reference sequence). This CDR3 has 15 amino acids. The ends were cut back, 6 bases at V and 5 bases at J, with 20 bases in the middle. The DNA for the CDR3 is TGTGCCAGCACCATTTTTGGGCAGGGGATAACTGAAGCTTTCTTT. It specifies CASTIFGQGITEAFF.

This chain joins TRBV5-6 and TRBJ2-5; 11 positions match TRBD2. Germline loops: CDR1 SGHDT, CDR2 YYEEEE. After removal of 0 bases from V and 7 bases from J, the junction contained 2 bases not matched to a gene. This CDR3 has 14 amino acids. The CDR3 coding sequence is TGTGCCAGCAGCTTGGCGCTAGCGGGGGGGACCCAGTACTTC. Translating gives CASSLALAGGTQYF.

This clone has just one count. V gene TRBV9 combines with J gene TRBJ1-1; weak D call: TRBD1 (6 bases). V was trimmed by 4 bases and J by 8 bases, leaving 21 bases between them. The germline V gene encodes CDR1 SGDLS and CDR2 YYNGEE. This CDR3 is built from 15 residues. The CDR3 here is CASSPEGGPPNEAFF. The CDR3 region has the DNA TGTGCCAGCAGCCCGGAGGGGGGGCCTCCAAACGAAGCTTTCTTT.

J is TRBJ2-5 and V is TRBV5-1; 12 nucleotides match TRBD1. This CDR3 is 15 amino acids long. The J segment lost 4 bases and the V segment lost 4 bases, leaving 5 bases of the junction unmatched. The germline gives CDR1 SGHRS, CDR2 YFSETQ. The CDR3 here is CASSLGDRGRETQYF. The CDR3 DNA reads TGCGCCAGCAGCCTGGGGGACAGGGGGCGAGAGACCCAGTACTTC.

The V and J genes are TRBV7-2 and TRBJ2-3, with 13 bases fitting TRBD2. Germline lookup yields CDR1 SGHTA and CDR2 FQGNSA. The CDR3 is made up of 17 amino acids. Trimming at V came to 3 bases and at J to 0 bases, leaving 3 bases not matched to a gene. The CDR3 bases are TGTGCCAGCAGCTTTGGGACTAGCGGGGTCAGCACAGATACGCAGTATTTT. It yields the protein CASSFGTSGVSTDTQYF.

V is TRBV5-1 and J is TRBJ2-1; TRBD1 matches 9 bases. V lost 4 bases and J lost 0; bases outside the gene matches: 5. The CDR3 sequence is 16 residues long. Germline CDR1 is SGHRS and CDR2 is YFSETQ. The CDR3 DNA reads TGCGCCAGCAGCCGGACAGGGGCCAGCTCCTACAATGAGCAGTTCTTC. Amino acids: CASSRTGASSYNEQFF.

The chain employs TRBV27 and TRBJ1-2; D ambiguous. CDR3 length: 13 residues. The germline V gene encodes CDR1 MNHEY and CDR2 SMNVEV (reference sequence). V shed 5 bases and J shed 2 bases, with 9 bases lying between them. Written as DNA, the CDR3 is TGTGCCAGCAGTCCCCGTTTCAACTATGGCTACACCTTC. It translates to CASSPRFNYGYTF.

The chain joins TRBV11-2 to TRBJ2-7; D is unclear. The germline V and J ends were trimmed by 1 base and 4 bases, with 8 bases remaining between them. The CDR3 runs 13 residues. Germline V gene sequence: CDR1 SGHAT, CDR2 FQNNGV. CDR3 in amino acids: CASSLVAVYEQYF. DNA for the CDR3: TGTGCCAGCAGCTTAGTTGCGGTTTACGAGCAGTACTTC.

This chain connects TRBV9 to TRBJ2-3; D is possibly TRBD1 (5 bases). The CDR3 has 15 residues. Between the trimmed V and J ends, which lost 4 bases and 1 base, there was a span of 13 bases. Germline CDR1 reads SGDLS; CDR2 reads YYNGEE. CDR3 sequence reads: CASSHAQGGTDTQYF. For the CDR3, the DNA is TGTGCCAGCAGCCACGCCCAGGGTGGCACAGATACGCAGTATTTT. Filled out from reference TRBV9 and TRBJ2-3, the complete variable domain reads DSGVTQTPKHLITATGQRVTLRCSPRSGDLSVYWYQQSLDQGLQFLIQYYNGEERAKGNILERFSAQQFPDLHSELNLSSLELGDSALYFCASSHAQGGTDTQYFGPGTRLTVL.

The chain employs TRBV6-5 and TRBJ2-7, with D maybe TRBD2 (7 bases). This CDR3 has 14 residues. Germline CDR1 is MNHEY and CDR2 is SVGAGI. The V end was cut by 4 bases, the J end by 5 bases, with 15 bases between. In nucleotides, the CDR3 is TGTGCCAGCAGTTCCCCCAGGGGAGGGCACGAGCAGTACTTC. This translates into CASSSPRGGHEQYF.

V and J are TRBV6-1 and TRBJ1-1, with D tentatively TRBD1 (6 bases). Germline V gene lookup returns CDR1 MNHNS and CDR2 SASEGT. The CDR3 covers 14 residues. The V gene lost 6 bases and the J gene lost 3 bases, with 14 bases spanning the gap. CDR3 loop: CASRIHNRDTEAFF. The CDR3 DNA follows: TGTGCCAGCAGGATCCACAACAGGGACACTGAAGCTTTCTTT.

The rearrangement uses TRBV2 and TRBJ2-2; TRBD2 is a possible D gene (6 bases). The CDR3 covers 14 residues. The V gene lost 8 bases and the J gene lost 0 bases, with 10 bases spanning the gap. Germline CDR1 SNHLY, CDR2 FYNNEI. The CDR3 reads CASAGRTNTGELFF. The CDR3 region has the DNA TGTGCCAGCGCGGGACGGACGAACACCGGGGAGCTGTTTTTT. Filled out from reference TRBV2 and TRBJ2-2, the complete variable domain reads EPEVTQTPSHQVTQMGQEVILRCVPISNHLYFYWYRQILGQKVEFLVSFYNNEISEKSEIFDDQFSVERPDGSNFTLKIRSTKLEDSAMYFCASAGRTNTGELFFGEGSRLTVL.

V and J are TRBV27 and TRBJ1-2; D might be TRBD1 (5 bases). The V gene lost 5 bases and the J gene lost 8 bases, with 18 bases spanning the gap. CDR1 MNHEY and CDR2 SMNVEV come from the germline V gene (reference sequence). The CDR3 totals 14 residues. The CDR3 DNA is TGTGCCAGCAGTAACGTTGACAGAAGAGAAGGCTACACCTTC. Amino acid sequence: CASSNVDRREGYTF.

The genes are TRBV9 and TRBJ1-4, with 8 nucleotides matching TRBD1. The V gene's germline CDR1 is SGDLS and CDR2 YYNGEE. Germline trimming cut 4 bases from V and 5 bases from J; bases unmatched to any gene: 7. CDR3 length equals 15 residues. The CDR3 DNA follows: TGTGCCAGCAGCCATAGGGACAGGCTAAATGAAAAACTGTTTTTT. Its translation: CASSHRDRLNEKLFF.